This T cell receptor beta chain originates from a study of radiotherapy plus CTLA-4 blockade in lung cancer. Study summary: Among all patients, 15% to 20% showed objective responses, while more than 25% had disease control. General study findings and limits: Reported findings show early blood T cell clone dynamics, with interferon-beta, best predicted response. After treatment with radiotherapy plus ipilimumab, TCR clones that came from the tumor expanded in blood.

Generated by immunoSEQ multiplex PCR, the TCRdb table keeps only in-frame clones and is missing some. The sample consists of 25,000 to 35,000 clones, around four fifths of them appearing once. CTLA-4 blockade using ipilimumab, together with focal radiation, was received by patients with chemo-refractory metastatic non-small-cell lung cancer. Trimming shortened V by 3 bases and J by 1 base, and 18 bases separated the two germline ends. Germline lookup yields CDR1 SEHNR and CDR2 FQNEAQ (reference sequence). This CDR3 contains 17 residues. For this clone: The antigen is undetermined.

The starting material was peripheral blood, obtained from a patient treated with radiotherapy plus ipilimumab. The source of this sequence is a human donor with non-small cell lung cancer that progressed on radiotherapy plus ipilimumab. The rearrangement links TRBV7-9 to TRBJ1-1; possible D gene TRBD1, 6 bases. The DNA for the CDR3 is TGTGCCAGCAGCTTGGGCAGGGGTATGAGGGGGAACACTGAAGCTTTCTTT. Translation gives CASSLGRGMRGNTEAFF.